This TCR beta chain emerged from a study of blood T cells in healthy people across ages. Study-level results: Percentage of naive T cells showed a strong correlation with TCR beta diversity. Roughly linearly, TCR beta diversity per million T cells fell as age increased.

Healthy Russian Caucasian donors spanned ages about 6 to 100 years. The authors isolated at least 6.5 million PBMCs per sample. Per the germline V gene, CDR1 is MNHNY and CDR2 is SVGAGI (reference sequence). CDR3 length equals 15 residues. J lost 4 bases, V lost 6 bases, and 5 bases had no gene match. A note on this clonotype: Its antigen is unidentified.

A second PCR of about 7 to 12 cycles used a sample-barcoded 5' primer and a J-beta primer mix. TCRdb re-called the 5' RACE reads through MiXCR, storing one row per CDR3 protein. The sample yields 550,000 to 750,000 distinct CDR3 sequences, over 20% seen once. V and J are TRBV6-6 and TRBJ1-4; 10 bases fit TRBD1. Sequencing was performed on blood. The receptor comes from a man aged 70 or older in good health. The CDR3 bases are TGTGCCAGCAGCCGGGGACAGGGGATTAATGAAAAACTGTTTTTT. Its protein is CASSRGQGINEKLFF.